These T cell receptor beta chains were read from a single sample in a study of glioma-infiltrating T cells. One entry per CDR3 protein, called by TCRdb with MiXCR from the multiplex PCR reads. The sample contains fewer than 250,000 distinct CDR3 sequences, over 25% of which appear only once. Specimen: glioma tissue, nonneoplastic brain tissue, or PBMCs (not recorded which). The receptors shown here come from a human donor with low-grade glioma or glioblastoma, undergoing nonglioma brain surgery, or in good health (not recorded which). The CDR3 runs from the conserved cysteine through the conserved F or W. A D gene is named only where the DNA matches it firmly. A clone size is listed for some rows: how often the clone was seen (once, few, many), or a class if it is expanded.

TRBV6-2/TRBV6-3,-,TRBJ1-1,many,TGTGCCAGCAGTAACCCCGGGACAAAAGACCCGAACACTGAAGCTTTCTTT,CASSNPGTKDPNTEAFF
TRBV11-1,-,TRBJ2-3,-,TGTGCCAGCAGCCGGAATAAAGGACGGACCACCGCGGATACGCAGTATTTT,CASSRNKGRTTADTQYF
TRBV28,TRBD1,TRBJ1-6,many,TGTGCCAGCAGCTTAGGGACAGTCAGGGTAGACTCACCCCTCCACTTT,CASSLGTVRVDSPLHF
TRBV29-1,-,TRBJ1-1,many,TGCAGCGTTGTTAGGTGGGGCGAGGGCACTGAAGCTTTCTTT,CSVVRWGEGTEAFF
TRBV3-1,-,TRBJ2-1,many,TGTGCCAGCAGGCGTTCGGGCGAAAGCTCCTACAATGAGCAGTTCTTC,CASRRSGESSYNEQFF
TRBV5-5,-,TRBJ2-1,few,TGTGCCAGCAGTCTTGGGACCCCCAATGAGCAGTTCTTC,CASSLGTPNEQFF
TRBV7-9,-,TRBJ1-2,many,TGTGCCAGCAGCCCGGACAGCGCCGTTGGCTACACCTTC,CASSPDSAVGYTF
TRBV11-2,-,TRBJ2-3,-,TGTGCCAGCAGCTTAGTATCGCACACAGATACGCAGTATTTT,CASSLVSHTDTQYF
TRBV12-3/TRBV12-4,TRBD1,TRBJ1-3,many,TGTGCCAGCAGTTTCCGTTGGGGGACAGGGGGAAACACCATATATTTT,CASSFRWGTGGNTIYF
TRBV28,-,TRBJ1-2,many,TGTGCCAGCAGTTTATGGGGGGGGGGTAACTATGGCTACACCTTC,CASSLWGGGNYGYTF
TRBV18,-,TRBJ1-1,many,TGTGCCAGCCAGGACAGCATGAACACTGAAGCTTTCTTT,CASQDSMNTEAFF
TRBV6-1,TRBD1,TRBJ2-7,many,TGTGCCAGCAGTTCCGGGACAGGCCCCTACGAGCAGTACTTC,CASSSGTGPYEQYF
TRBV19,-,TRBJ1-1,-,TGTGCCAGTAAGCGAACCGGGACCTCCTTGGGGGCTTTCTTT,CASKRTGTSLGAFF
TRBV4-1,TRBD1,TRBJ1-3,few,TGCGCCAGCAGGTACAGACCGGGACAGGGCTATGGAAACACCATATATTTT,CASRYRPGQGYGNTIYF
TRBV30,TRBD2,TRBJ2-3,-,TGTGCCTGGAGGTCTAGCGGGAGAGATACGCAGTATTTT,CAWRSSGRDTQYF
TRBV27,-,TRBJ2-4,many,TGTGCCAGCAGTTTAGACAGTACGGCCAAAAACATTCAGTACTTC,CASSLDSTAKNIQYF
TRBV6-4,TRBD2,TRBJ2-3,many,TGTGCCAGCAGTGAGTCGGCGGGAGGGCGAGATACGCAGTATTTT,CASSESAGGRDTQYF
TRBV6-2/TRBV6-3,-,TRBJ2-3,many,TGTGCCAGCAGTTACTATGCGCCTAGCACAGATACGCAGTATTTT,CASSYYAPSTDTQYF
TRBV27,-,TRBJ1-5,many,TGTGCCAGCAGTTTATCGGGCAGAACTAGCGGCTCCCAGCCCCAGCATTTT,CASSLSGRTSGSQPQHF
TRBV6-2/TRBV6-3,TRBD1,TRBJ2-7,many,TGTGCCAGCAGATCCGGACAGGGGAAAGGGTACGAGCAGTACTTC,CASRSGQGKGYEQYF
TRBV27,-,TRBJ2-2,many,TGTGCCAGCAGTTTAAAGGCGAGAGCAACCGGGGAGCTGTTTTTT,CASSLKARATGELFF
TRBV4-2,TRBD2,TRBJ2-1,few,TGTGCCAGCAGCCAAGATACGGGCGGGGGGACCCACAATGAGCAGTTCTTC,CASSQDTGGGTHNEQFF
TRBV7-6,-,TRBJ2-1,-,TGTGCCAGCAGCTTTGGGGAGCCCCGGGCCAATGAGCAGTTCTTC,CASSFGEPRANEQFF
TRBV28,-,TRBJ1-5,many,TGTGCCAGCGAAAGACAGGACAATCAGCCCCAGCATTTT,CASERQDNQPQHF
TRBV6-1,-,TRBJ2-3,many,TGTGCCAGCAGAAAAACAGGGTTCGATCGAGATACGCAGTATTTT,CASRKTGFDRDTQYF
TRBV4-3,-,TRBJ2-7,-,TGCGCCAGCAGCCAAGGCAGGGGCACCTACGAGCAGTACTTC,CASSQGRGTYEQYF
TRBV20-1,-,TRBJ1-5,many,TGCAGTGCAGGTGGCGCGGGGAATCAGCCCCAGCATTTT,CSAGGAGNQPQHF
TRBV28,-,TRBJ2-1,many,TGTGCCAGCAGTTACTATCGCAATGAGCAGTTCTTC,CASSYYRNEQFF
TRBV19,TRBD2,TRBJ2-1,few,TGTGCCAGTAGTAGGTCTAGCGGGACTTACAATGAGCAGTTCTTC,CASSRSSGTYNEQFF
TRBV7-2,-,TRBJ1-1,-,TGTGCCAGCACCATAGGAATGAACACTGAGGCTTTCTTT,CASTIGMNTEAFF
TRBV28,TRBD1,TRBJ2-7,many,TGTGCCAGCAGTTTGACGGGACAGCACGAGCAGTACTTC,CASSLTGQHEQYF
TRBV7-2,-,TRBJ1-5,many,TGTGCCAGCAGCCCAACGCGATCCGGGTTTTTGAAGCCCCAGCATTTT,CASSPTRSGFLKPQHF
TRBV7-9,TRBD1,TRBJ2-1,many,TGTGCCAGCAGCGCGCCGGGGACAGGGGGAAATGAGCAGTTCTTC,CASSAPGTGGNEQFF
TRBV4-1,-,TRBJ1-1,once,TGCTCCATCAGCCAAGATAGGGCCCGGACATACCCTAACACTGAAGCTTTCTTT,CSISQDRARTYPNTEAFF
TRBV5-6,TRBD2,TRBJ2-3,few,TGTGCCAGCAGCCCCCTAGGGACTAGCGGGCAATGGGATACGCAGTATTTT,CASSPLGTSGQWDTQYF
TRBV24-1,-,TRBJ2-5,many,TGTGCCACCAGTGATTTAAATAGCGGAGCCGAAGAGACCCAGTACTTC,CATSDLNSGAEETQYF
TRBV6-1,-,TRBJ2-3,-,TGTGCCAGCAGTTACGTTGGGGGGGCGGCCTCACGGGATACGCAGTATTTT,CASSYVGGAASRDTQYF
TRBV18,-,TRBJ1-6,many,TGTGCCAGCTCACCCGGGAAGTCTAGTTCACCCCTCCACTTT,CASSPGKSSSPLHF
TRBV4-3,-,TRBJ2-5,many,TGCGCCAGCAGCCAAGGAAGGTCTGGGGAGACCCAGTACTTC,CASSQGRSGETQYF
TRBV3-1,-,TRBJ1-1,-,TGTGCCAGCAGATCGTCACAGGGCCGGGGCACTGAAGCTTTCTTT,CASRSSQGRGTEAFF